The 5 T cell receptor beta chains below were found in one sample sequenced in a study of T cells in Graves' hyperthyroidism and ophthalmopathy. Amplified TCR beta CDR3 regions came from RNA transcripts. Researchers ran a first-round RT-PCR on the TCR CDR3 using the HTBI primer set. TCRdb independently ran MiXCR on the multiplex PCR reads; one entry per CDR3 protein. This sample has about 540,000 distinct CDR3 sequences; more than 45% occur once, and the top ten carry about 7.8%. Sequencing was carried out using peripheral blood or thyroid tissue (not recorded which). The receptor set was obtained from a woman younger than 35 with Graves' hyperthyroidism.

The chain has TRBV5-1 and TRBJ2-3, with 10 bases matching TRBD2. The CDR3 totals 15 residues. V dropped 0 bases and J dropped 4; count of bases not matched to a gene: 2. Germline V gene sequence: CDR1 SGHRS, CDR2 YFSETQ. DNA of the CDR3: TGCGCCAGCAGCTTGGTGCTAGCGGGAGCAGATACGCAGTATTTT. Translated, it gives CASSLVLAGADTQYF.

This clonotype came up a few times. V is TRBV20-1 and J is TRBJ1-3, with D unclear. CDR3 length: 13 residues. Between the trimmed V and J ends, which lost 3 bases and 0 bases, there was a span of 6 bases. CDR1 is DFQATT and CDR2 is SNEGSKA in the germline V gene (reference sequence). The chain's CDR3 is CSASSLSGNTIYF. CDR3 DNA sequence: TGCAGTGCTAGTTCCCTCTCTGGAAACACCATATATTTT.

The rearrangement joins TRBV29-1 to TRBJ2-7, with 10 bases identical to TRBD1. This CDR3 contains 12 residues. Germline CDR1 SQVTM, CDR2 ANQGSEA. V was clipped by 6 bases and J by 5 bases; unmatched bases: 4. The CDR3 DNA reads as TGCAGCGTAGGGACAGGGGTCCACGAGCAGTACTTC. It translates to CSVGTGVHEQYF.

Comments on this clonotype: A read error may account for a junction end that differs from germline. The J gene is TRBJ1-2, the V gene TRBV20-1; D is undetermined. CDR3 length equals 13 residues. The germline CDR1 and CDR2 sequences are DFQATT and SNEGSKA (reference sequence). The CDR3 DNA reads TGCAGTGCTAGAGGGAACAGAGACTATGACTACACCTTC. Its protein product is CSARGNRDYDYTF.

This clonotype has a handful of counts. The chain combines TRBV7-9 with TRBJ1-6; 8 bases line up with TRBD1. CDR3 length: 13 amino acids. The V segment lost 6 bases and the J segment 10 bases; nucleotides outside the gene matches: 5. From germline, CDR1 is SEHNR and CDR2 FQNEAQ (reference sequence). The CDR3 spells CASRGTGSSPLHF. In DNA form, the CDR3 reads TGTGCCAGCAGAGGGACAGGTAGCTCACCCCTCCACTTT.